This T cell receptor (beta chain) is drawn from a study of blood T cells in healthy people across ages. Study conclusions and caveats: While age rose, TCR beta diversity per million T cells dropped in a roughly linear way.

With regard to this clonotype: Its antigen is unidentified.

A second PCR of 7 to 11 cycles used a sample-barcoded 5' primer and a J-beta primer mix. Each cDNA molecule was tagged by a template-switch adaptor with 12 random nucleotides. One entry per CDR3 protein, called by TCRdb with MiXCR from the 5' RACE reads. The sample yields 600,000 to 1,000,000 distinct CDR3 sequences, 58% seen once. There are 16 residues in the CDR3. CDR1 MNHEY and CDR2 SVGEGT come from the germline V gene. V lost 7 bases and J lost 3, with 21 bases in between. The source of this sequence is a young man in good health. The V and J genes are TRBV6-2 or TRBV6-3 and TRBJ1-1; D may be TRBD1 (5 bases). Material: blood. The CDR3 here is CASKGPPSRGYTEAFF. For the CDR3, the DNA is TGTGCCAGCAAGGGGCCCCCCTCGCGGGGGTACACTGAAGCTTTCTTT.